This TCR beta chain derives from a study of response to subunit inactivated influenza vaccine. Study results and limitations: The authors put forward the suggestion that each seasonal influenza vaccination may bring in only a limited number of new T cells.

A single record per CDR3 protein comes from TCRdb applying MiXCR to the RT-PCR reads. The data hold some 500,000 distinct CDR3 sequences, with over 25% observed a single time. This CDR3 has 13 residues. Germline CDR1 and CDR2: KGHDR and SFDVKD. As for this clonotype: Its antigen remains unidentified. Germline is not matched at one junction end, which may reflect a read error.

This chain links TRBV24-1 with TRBJ2-3; tentatively, D is TRBD2 (5 bases). The receptor was derived from a man aged 45-60 years who received an inactivated influenza vaccine. The source was CD4+ T cells sorted from PBMCs, collected roughly 5 days after vaccination. CDR3 sequence (DNA): TGTGCCACCAGTGCGGGAAGCACAGTTACGCAGTATTTT. Translated, it gives CATSAGSTVTQYF.